This T cell receptor (beta chain) originates from a study of cytomegalovirus exposure and HLA in healthy donors. Study background: When 350 to 500 donors were genotyped, over 80% of them were found to fall in the Caucasian-associated ancestry cluster.

Use of 60 Vbeta and 13 Jbeta primers characterized the PCR. Measured with immunoSEQ multiplex PCR; TCRdb has only the in-frame clones, and not every one. The profile shows approximately 200,000 clones, roughly four fifths of them singletons. V was pared by 3 bases and J by 0 bases, with 11 bases between. The CDR3 is 15 residues long. Germline CDR1 and CDR2: SGHTA and FQGNSA. This receptor was obtained from a girl aged 5 to 17 in good health and CMV-seronegative. This sequence joins TRBV7-2 and TRBJ2-5; D perhaps matches TRBD2 (6 bases). Material for sequencing was PBMCs. This chain's CDR3 is CASSLVGGYQETQYF. The CDR3 DNA sequence: TGTGCCAGCAGCTTGGTGGGGGGATACCAAGAGACCCAGTACTTC.